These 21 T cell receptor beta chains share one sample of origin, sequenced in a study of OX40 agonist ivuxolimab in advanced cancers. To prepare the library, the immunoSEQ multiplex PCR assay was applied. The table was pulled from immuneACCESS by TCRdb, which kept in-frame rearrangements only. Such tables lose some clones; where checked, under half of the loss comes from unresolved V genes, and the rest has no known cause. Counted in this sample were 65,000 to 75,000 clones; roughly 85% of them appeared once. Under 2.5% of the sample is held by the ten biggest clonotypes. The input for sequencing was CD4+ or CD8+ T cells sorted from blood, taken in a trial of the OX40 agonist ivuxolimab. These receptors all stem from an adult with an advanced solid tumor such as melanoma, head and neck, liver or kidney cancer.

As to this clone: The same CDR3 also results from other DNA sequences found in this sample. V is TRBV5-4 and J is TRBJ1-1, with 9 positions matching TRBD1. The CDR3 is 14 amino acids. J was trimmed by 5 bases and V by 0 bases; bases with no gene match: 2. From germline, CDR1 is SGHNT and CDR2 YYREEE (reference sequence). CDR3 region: CASSLGQGGTEAFF. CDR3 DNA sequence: TGTGCCAGCAGCTTGGGACAGGGGGGTACTGAAGCTTTCTTT.

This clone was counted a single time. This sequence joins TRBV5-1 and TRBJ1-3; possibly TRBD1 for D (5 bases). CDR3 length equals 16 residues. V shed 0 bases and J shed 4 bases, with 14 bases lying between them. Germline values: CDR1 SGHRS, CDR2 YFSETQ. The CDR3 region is CASSLAGASLGNTIYF. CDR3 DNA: TGCGCCAGCAGCTTGGCTGGGGCAAGTTTGGGAAACACCATATATTTT.

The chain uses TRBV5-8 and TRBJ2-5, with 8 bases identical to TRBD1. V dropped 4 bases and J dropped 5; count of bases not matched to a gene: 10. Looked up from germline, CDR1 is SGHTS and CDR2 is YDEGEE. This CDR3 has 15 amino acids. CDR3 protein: CASSVDRAEGETQYF. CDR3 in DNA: TGTGCCAGCAGCGTGGACAGGGCCGAGGGGGAGACCCAGTACTTC.

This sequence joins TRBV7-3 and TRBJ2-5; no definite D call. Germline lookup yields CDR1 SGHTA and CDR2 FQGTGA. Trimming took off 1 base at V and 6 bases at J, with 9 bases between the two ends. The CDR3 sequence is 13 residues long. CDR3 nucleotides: TGTGCCAGCAGCTTAAATCCCACCCAGACCCAGTACTTC. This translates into CASSLNPTQTQYF.

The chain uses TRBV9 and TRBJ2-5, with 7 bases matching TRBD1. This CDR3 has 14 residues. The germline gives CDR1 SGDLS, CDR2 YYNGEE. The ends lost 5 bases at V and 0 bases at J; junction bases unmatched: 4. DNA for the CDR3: TGTGCCAGCAGTCCGGGACAGAACCAAGAGACCCAGTACTTC. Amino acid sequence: CASSPGQNQETQYF.

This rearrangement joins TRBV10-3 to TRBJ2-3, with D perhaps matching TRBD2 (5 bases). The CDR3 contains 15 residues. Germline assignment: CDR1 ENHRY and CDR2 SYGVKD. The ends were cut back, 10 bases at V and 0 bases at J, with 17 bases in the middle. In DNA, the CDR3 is TGTGCCACGGGGTACCCGGAGCGAAGCACAGATACGCAGTATTTT. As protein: CATGYPERSTDTQYF.

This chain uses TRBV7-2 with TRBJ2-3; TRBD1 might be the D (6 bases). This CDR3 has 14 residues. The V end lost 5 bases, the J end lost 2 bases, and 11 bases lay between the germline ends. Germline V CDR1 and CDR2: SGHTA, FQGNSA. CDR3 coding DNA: TGTGCCAGCAGCGTACAGGGAGACACAGATACGCAGTATTTT. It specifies CASSVQGDTDTQYF. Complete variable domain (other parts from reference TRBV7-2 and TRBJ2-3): GAGVSQSPSNKVTEKGKDVELRCDPISGHTALYWYRQSLGQGLEFLIYFQGNSAPDKSGLPSDRFSAERTGGSVSTLTIQRTQQEDSAVYLCASSVQGDTDTQYFGPGTRLTVL.

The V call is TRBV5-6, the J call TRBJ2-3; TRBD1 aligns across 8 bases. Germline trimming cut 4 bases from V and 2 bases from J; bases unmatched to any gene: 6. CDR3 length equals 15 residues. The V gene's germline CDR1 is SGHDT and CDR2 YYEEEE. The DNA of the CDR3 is TGTGCCAGCAGCCCTCCGGGACAGGTCACAGATACGCAGTATTTT. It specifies CASSPPGQVTDTQYF.

CDR3 protein: CAISQAEEPTGEKETQYF. The CDR3 DNA reads TGTGCCATCAGTCAGGCGGAGGAGCCCACAGGGGAGAAAGAGACCCAGTACTTC. The chain employs TRBV10-3 and TRBJ2-5; TRBD1 matches 7 bases. CDR3 size: 18 residues. The junction had 18 bases not matched to a gene; V was cut back by 5 bases and J by 3 bases. Germline CDR1 is ENHRY and CDR2 is SYGVKD.

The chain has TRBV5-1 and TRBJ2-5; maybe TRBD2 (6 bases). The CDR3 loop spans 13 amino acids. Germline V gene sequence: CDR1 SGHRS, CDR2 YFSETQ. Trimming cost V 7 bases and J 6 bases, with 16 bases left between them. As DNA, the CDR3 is TGCGCCAGCCGGCGGGATATGGTGAAGACCCAGTACTTC. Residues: CASRRDMVKTQYF.

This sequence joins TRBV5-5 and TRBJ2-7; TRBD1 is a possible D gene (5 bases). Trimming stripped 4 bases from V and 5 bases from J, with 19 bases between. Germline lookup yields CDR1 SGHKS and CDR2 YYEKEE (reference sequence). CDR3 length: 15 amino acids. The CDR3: CASSPALGVSNEQYF. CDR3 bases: TGTGCCAGCAGCCCAGCGTTAGGGGTATCCAACGAGCAGTACTTC. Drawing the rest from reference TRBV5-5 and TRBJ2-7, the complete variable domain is DAGVTQSPTHLIKTRGQQVTLRCSPISGHKSVSWYQQVLGQGPQFIFQYYEKEERGRGNFPDRFSARQFPNYSSELNVNALLLGDSALYLCASSPALGVSNEQYFGPGTRLTVT.

CDR3: CASSDSGSPNNEQFF. CDR3 in DNA: TGTGCCAGCAGTGACTCAGGGAGCCCTAACAATGAGCAGTTCTTC. V gene TRBV6-4 combines with J gene TRBJ2-1; D perhaps matches TRBD2 (5 bases). Germline lookup yields CDR1 MRHNA and CDR2 SNTAGT. Trimming stripped 0 bases from V and 5 bases from J, with 11 bases between. CDR3 length: 15 amino acids.

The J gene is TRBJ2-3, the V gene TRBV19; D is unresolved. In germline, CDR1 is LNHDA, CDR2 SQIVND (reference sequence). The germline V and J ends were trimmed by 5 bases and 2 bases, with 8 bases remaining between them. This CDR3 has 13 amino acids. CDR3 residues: CASSRTVTDTQYF. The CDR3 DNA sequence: TGTGCCAGTAGTCGGACGGTCACAGATACGCAGTATTTT.

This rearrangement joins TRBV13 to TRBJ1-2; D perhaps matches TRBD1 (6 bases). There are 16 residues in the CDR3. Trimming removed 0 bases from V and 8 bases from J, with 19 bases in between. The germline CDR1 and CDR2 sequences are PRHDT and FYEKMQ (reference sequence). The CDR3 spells CASSLGFTRGLVGYTF. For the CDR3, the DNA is TGTGCCAGCAGCTTAGGGTTCACCAGGGGATTGGTAGGCTACACCTTC.

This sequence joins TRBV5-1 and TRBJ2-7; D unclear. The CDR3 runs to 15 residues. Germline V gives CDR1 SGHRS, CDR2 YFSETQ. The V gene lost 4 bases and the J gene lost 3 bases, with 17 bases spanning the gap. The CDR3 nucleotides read TGCGCCAGCAGCCAGGTCTCGGATAAGGGCTACGAGCAGTACTTC. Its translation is CASSQVSDKGYEQYF.

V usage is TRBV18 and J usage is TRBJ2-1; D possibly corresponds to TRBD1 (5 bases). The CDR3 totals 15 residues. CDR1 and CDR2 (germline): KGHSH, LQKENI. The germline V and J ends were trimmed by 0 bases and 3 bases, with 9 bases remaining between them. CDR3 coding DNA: TGTGCCAGCTCACCACCGGCCCAGGGCTACAATGAGCAGTTCTTC. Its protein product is CASSPPAQGYNEQFF.

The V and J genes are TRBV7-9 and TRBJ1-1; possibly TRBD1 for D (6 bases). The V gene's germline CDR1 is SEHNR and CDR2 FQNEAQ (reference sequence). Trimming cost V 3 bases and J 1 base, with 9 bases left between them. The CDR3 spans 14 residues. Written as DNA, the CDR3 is TGTGCCAGCAGCTTCGGGACACCGAACACTGAAGCTTTCTTT. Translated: CASSFGTPNTEAFF.

The CDR3 nucleotides read TGTGCCAGCAGTTTTCCGGGTCACACCTACGAGCAGTACTTC. Its translation is CASSFPGHTYEQYF. This chain links TRBV7-8 with TRBJ2-7; D gene unclear. V lost 6 bases and J lost 2, with 14 bases in between. CDR1 is SGHVS and CDR2 is FQNEAQ in the germline V gene. The CDR3 has 14 residues.

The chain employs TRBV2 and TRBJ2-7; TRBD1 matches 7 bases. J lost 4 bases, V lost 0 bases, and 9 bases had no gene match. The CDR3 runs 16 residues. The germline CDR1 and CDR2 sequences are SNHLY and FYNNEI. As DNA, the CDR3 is TGTGCCAGCAGTGAAGCCGTCCTAGACAGGGAGTACGAGCAGTACTTC. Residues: CASSEAVLDREYEQYF.

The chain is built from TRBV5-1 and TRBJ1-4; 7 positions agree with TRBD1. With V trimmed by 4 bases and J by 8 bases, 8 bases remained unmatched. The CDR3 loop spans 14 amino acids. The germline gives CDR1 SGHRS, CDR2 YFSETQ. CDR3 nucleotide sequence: TGCGCCAGCAGCCCTGACAGGGAGGGAGAAAAACTGTTTTTT. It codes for CASSPDREGEKLFF.

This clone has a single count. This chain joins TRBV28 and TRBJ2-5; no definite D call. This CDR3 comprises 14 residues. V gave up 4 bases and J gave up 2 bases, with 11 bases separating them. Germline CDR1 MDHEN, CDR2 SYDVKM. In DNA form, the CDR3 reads TGTGCCAGCAGTTCCGTTCGGTTACAAGAGACCCAGTACTTC. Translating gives CASSSVRLQETQYF.